The clone carrying this TCR beta chain was detected only once. This CDR3 spans 16 amino acids. Looked up from germline, CDR1 is LGHNA and CDR2 is YSLEER. Trimming shortened V by 0 bases and J by 0 bases, and 11 bases separated the two germline ends. The data derive from a study of shared T cell receptors in the human thymus. TCRdb keeps only in-frame clones here, not all; method: immunoSEQ multiplex PCR. Counted here are more than 300,000 clones, 95% occurring once; the ten biggest clones make up roughly 0.021%. The rearrangement uses TRBV4-3 and TRBJ2-5; a weak D match, TRBD2 (6 bases). The receptor's source is a human donor. Material for sequencing was thymocytes. CDR3 DNA: TGCGCCAGCAGCCAAGAGGGGACTTCGTACCAAGAGACCCAGTACTTC. This codes for CASSQEGTSYQETQYF.